These T cell receptor beta chains were read from a single sample in a study of cytomegalovirus exposure and HLA in healthy donors. Sequenced by immunoSEQ multiplex PCR; TCRdb stores in-frame clones only, minus some. The repertoire holds 90,000 to 100,000 clones, with 9.4% as singletons. The specimen sequenced was PBMCs. These receptors came from a man aged 50-60 years in good health and CMV-seropositive. Both conserved end residues are part of each CDR3. A D gene is named only where the DNA matches it firmly. Only part of the rows carry a size: once, few, many, or a class if the clone is expanded.

J,D,V,size,CDR3,DNA
TRBJ1-3,NA,TRBV11-2,NA,CASSSPAEGNTIYF,TGTGCCAGCAGCTCCCCGGCGGAAGGAAACACCATATATTTT
TRBJ1-2,NA,TRBV5-4,NA,CASSLAGGAYNYGYTF,TGTGCCAGCAGCTTGGCGGGGGGCGCATACAACTATGGCTACACCTTC
TRBJ1-3,NA,TRBV10-3,few,CAISRSQDSGNTIYF,TGTGCCATCAGTAGATCGCAGGACTCTGGAAACACCATATATTTT
TRBJ1-2,NA,TRBV7-2,NA,CASSLQGIRGYTF,TGTGCCAGCAGCTTACAGGGGATACGGGGCTACACCTTC
TRBJ1-1,NA,TRBV2,once,CASSGDAPEAFF,TGTGCAAGCTCAGGGGACGCCCCTGAAGCTTTCTTT
TRBJ1-3,TRBD1,TRBV7-2,NA,CASSLAGTGQSGNTIYF,TGTGCCAGCAGCTTAGCCGGGACAGGACAATCTGGAAACACCATATATTTT
TRBJ2-2,NA,TRBV6-5,few,CASSFRDAYTGELFF,TGTGCCAGCAGTTTTCGGGATGCGTACACCGGGGAGCTGTTTTTT
TRBJ2-3,TRBD2,TRBV6-1,few,CASSGGLASRDTQYF,TGTGCCAGCAGTGGCGGACTAGCGTCAAGGGATACGCAGTATTTT
TRBJ1-5,NA,TRBV27,few,CASSLEGHQPQHF,TGTGCCAGCAGTTTGGAGGGGCATCAGCCCCAGCATTTT
TRBJ1-1,NA,TRBV5-1,NA,CASSLGARMNTEAFF,TGCGCCAGCAGCTTGGGGGCGAGAATGAACACTGAAGCTTTCTTT
TRBJ2-5,NA,TRBV25-1,NA,CASSWGGLATQETQYF,TGTGCCAGCAGCTGGGGGGGCCTCGCGACTCAAGAGACCCAGTACTTC
TRBJ2-7,TRBD2,TRBV13,few,CASSRLADYEQYF,TGTGCCAGCAGCCGACTAGCGGACTACGAGCAGTACTTC
TRBJ2-3,TRBD2,TRBV10-2,few,CATRAGTSGSDTQYF,TGCGCCACCAGGGCCGGGACTAGCGGGAGTGATACGCAGTATTTT
TRBJ2-1,NA,TRBV7-2,NA,CASSPTFEQFF,TGTGCCAGCAGCCCTACGTTTGAGCAGTTCTTC
TRBJ1-5,NA,TRBV28,few,CASRVAGGRNQPQHF,TGTGCCAGCAGAGTCGCGGGGGGCAGGAATCAGCCCCAGCATTTT
TRBJ2-5,NA,TRBV5-6,NA,CASSRPGQGGETQYF,TGTGCCAGCAGCCGGCCAGGACAGGGAGGGGAGACCCAGTACTTC
TRBJ2-7,TRBD2,TRBV13,NA,CASSYQLAGGQYEQYF,TGTGCCAGCAGCTACCAACTAGCGGGGGGCCAGTACGAGCAGTACTTC
TRBJ2-7,TRBD2,TRBV5-4,NA,CASSLRAGVYEQYF,TGTGCCAGCAGCTTGAGGGCGGGAGTTTACGAGCAGTACTTC
TRBJ1-1,NA,TRBV18,NA,CASSTDNDPRIAFF,TGTGCCAGCTCTACGGACAACGACCCACGGATCGCTTTCTTT
TRBJ2-2,TRBD2,TRBV7-8,few,CASSLAAGEDTGELFF,TGTGCCAGCAGCTTAGCGGCGGGAGAGGACACCGGGGAGCTGTTTTTT
TRBJ2-7,NA,TRBV28,NA,CASSPGLFYEQYF,TGTGCCAGCAGTCCCGGACTATTCTACGAGCAGTACTTC
TRBJ1-2,TRBD1,TRBV28,NA,CASSKTGVNYGYTF,TGTGCCAGCAGCAAGACAGGGGTCAACTATGGCTACACCTTC
TRBJ2-1,NA,TRBV9,NA,CASSPGSGTYNEQFF,TGTGCCAGCAGCCCGGGGAGCGGGACATACAATGAGCAGTTCTTC
TRBJ1-2,TRBD1,TRBV27,NA,CASSPDRSYGYTF,TGTGCCAGCAGTCCGGACAGGTCCTATGGCTACACCTTC
TRBJ1-4,TRBD1,TRBV4-3,few,CASSQSPVTGDEKLFF,TGCGCCAGCAGCCAATCCCCAGTGACAGGGGATGAAAAACTGTTTTTT
TRBJ1-1,TRBD1,TRBV5-1,few,CASSSLLGTAGAEAFF,TGCGCCAGCAGTTCGCTTCTAGGGACAGCGGGCGCTGAAGCTTTCTTT
TRBJ2-3,NA,TRBV28,few,CASSFAREASTDTQYF,TGTGCCAGCAGTTTTGCCAGGGAGGCTAGCACAGATACGCAGTATTTT
TRBJ2-3,NA,TRBV15,NA,CATSRRTSTDTQYF,TGTGCCACCAGCAGAAGGACTAGCACAGATACGCAGTATTTT
TRBJ2-7,TRBD2,TRBV18,NA,CASSPPQLANYEQYF,TGTGCCAGCTCACCACCACAACTAGCGAACTACGAGCAGTACTTC
TRBJ2-4,NA,TRBV21-1,few,CASSKEAGTGGEAKNIQYF,TGTGCCAGCAGCAAAGAGGCCGGGACAGGGGGGGAGGCCAAAAACATTCAGTACTTC